This T cell receptor (beta chain) derives from a study of CD8 T cells in Susac syndrome. Random-hexamer reverse transcription was applied to about 0.45 to 1 ug RNA. TCRdb used MiXCR to reprocess the immunoSEQ multiplex PCR reads, holding one entry per CDR3 protein. The top ten clones hold 0.096% of a sample with about 110,000 distinct CDR3 sequences, roughly 96% of them seen once. This sequence originates from a human donor in good health. Sequences were obtained from CD4+ T cells from PBMCs.

CDR3 bases: TGTGCCAGCACAAGGGAGACCCAGTACTTC. Its translation is CASTRETQYF. The chain couples TRBV6-1 to TRBJ2-5; D is ambiguous. CDR1 is MNHNS, CDR2 SASEGT, per germline. CDR3 length: 10 amino acids. V lost 7 bases to trimming and J lost 5 bases, with 5 bases between them.